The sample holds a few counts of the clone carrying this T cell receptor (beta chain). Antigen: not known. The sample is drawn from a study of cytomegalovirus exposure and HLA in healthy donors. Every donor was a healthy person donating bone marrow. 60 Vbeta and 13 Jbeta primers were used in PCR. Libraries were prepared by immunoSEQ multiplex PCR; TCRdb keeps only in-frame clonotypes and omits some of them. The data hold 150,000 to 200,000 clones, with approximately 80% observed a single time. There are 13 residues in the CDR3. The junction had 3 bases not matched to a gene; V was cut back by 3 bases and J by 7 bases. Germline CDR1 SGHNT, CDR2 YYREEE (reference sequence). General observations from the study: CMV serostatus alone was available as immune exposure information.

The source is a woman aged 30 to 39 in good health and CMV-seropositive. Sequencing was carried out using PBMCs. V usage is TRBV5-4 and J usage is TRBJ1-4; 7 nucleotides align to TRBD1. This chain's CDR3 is CASSSGQTEKLFF. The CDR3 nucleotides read TGTGCCAGCAGCTCGGGACAGACTGAAAAACTGTTTTTT.